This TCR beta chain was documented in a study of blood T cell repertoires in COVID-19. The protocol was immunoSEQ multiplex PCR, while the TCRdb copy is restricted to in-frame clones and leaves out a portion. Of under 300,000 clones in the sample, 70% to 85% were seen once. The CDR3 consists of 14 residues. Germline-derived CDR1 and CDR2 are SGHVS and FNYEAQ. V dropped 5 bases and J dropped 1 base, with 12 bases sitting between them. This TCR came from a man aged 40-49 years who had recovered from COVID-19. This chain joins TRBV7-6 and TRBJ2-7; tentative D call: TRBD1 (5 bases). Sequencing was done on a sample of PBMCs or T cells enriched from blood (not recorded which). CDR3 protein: CASSPRTSSYEQYF. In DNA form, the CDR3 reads TGTGCCAGCAGCCCACGGACATCGTCCTACGAGCAGTACTTC. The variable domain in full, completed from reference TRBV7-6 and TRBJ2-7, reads GAGVSQSPRYKVTKRGQDVALRCDPISGHVSLYWYRQALGQGPEFLTYFNYEAQQDKSGLPNDRFSAERPEGSISTLTIQRTEQRDSAMYRCASSPRTSSYEQYFGPGTRLTVT.